This TCR beta chain comes out of a study of shared clonotypes between healthy human individuals. Whole-study context: Donor ages ranged 18 to 49 years: a couple of women, a few men. Every donor yielded three CD4 naive, three CD4 memory, two CD8 naive and one CD8 memory plate.

Sorted-subset replicate PCR reactions contained 200 to 250 ng DNA, corresponding to about 30,000 T cell genomes. The table came from immunoSEQ multiplex PCR; TCRdb's copy has only in-frame clones and leaves some out. The sample lists over a million clones; roughly 80% were seen once. CD4+ cell separation produced CD45RA+ naive and CD45RA-negative memory subsets. This clone was counted once. Other nucleotide sequences in the sample specify the same CDR3. The V gene's germline CDR1 is SNHLY and CDR2 FYNNEI. The CDR3 is made up of 13 amino acids. Trimming took off 4 bases at V and 4 bases at J, with 8 bases between the two ends.

Input material: memory CD4+ T cells sorted from blood. Subset noted: CD45RA-negative fraction. The chain employs TRBV2 and TRBJ1-5; TRBD1 is a possible D gene (5 bases). The clonotype was recovered from a man aged 18 to 30 in good health. CDR3 in amino acids: CASSGTGNQPQHF. In nucleotides, the CDR3 is TGTGCCAGCAGTGGAACAGGAAATCAGCCCCAGCATTTT.